The rows below give T cell receptor beta chains drawn from one sample of a study of T cells after yellow fever vaccination. TCRdb processed the 5' RACE reads anew with MiXCR; each CDR3 protein has one entry. The sample records more than 350,000 distinct CDR3 sequences, approximately 10% being singletons. Sample: PBMCs, taken on the day of the first yellow fever vaccination. Every receptor here comes from a young man who received the YFV17D yellow fever vaccine. Both conserved end residues are part of each CDR3. D genes are given only for firm matches. The listing skips clone size in some rows; elsewhere it reads once, few, many or a size class.

D gene,V gene,J gene,clone size,CDR3 protein,CDR3 DNA
-,TRBV29-1,TRBJ2-3,many,CSVTGRTTDTQYF,TGCAGCGTTACTGGCAGGACCACAGATACGCAGTATTTT
TRBD2,TRBV27,TRBJ2-3,-,CASSLAAGGPGDTQYF,TGTGCCAGCAGTTTAGCCGCGGGGGGGCCTGGAGATACGCAGTATTTT
TRBD2,TRBV5-5,TRBJ2-2,few,CAGSGTGRGNTGELFF,TGTGCCGGCAGCGGGACGGGCCGCGGGAACACCGGGGAGCTGTTTTTT
-,TRBV29-1,TRBJ1-2,few,CSAVQGGDGYTF,TGCAGCGCAGTACAGGGCGGGGATGGCTACACCTTC
-,TRBV15,TRBJ1-4,few,CATSAATADVSAREKLFF,TGTGCCACCAGCGCTGCTACCGCAGACGTGTCAGCGAGGGAAAAACTGTTTTTT
-,TRBV4-1,TRBJ1-2,-,CASSRGGTPSFNYGYTF,TGCGCCAGCAGCCGGGGAGGGACCCCCTCCTTTAACTATGGCTACACCTTC
TRBD1,TRBV20-1,TRBJ2-4,few,CSANPTGAKNIQYF,TGCAGTGCTAATCCGACAGGGGCCAAAAACATTCAGTACTTC
TRBD1,TRBV12-3/TRBV12-4,TRBJ2-7,few,CASSPQQGPAYEQYF,TGTGCCAGCAGCCCTCAACAGGGGCCTGCCTACGAGCAGTACTTC
-,TRBV6-6,TRBJ2-3,few,CASSSARTSTQYF,TGTGCCAGCAGCTCAGCGAGGACATCGACGCAGTATTTT
TRBD1,TRBV20-1,TRBJ2-5,-,CSARPPWTGPETQYF,TGCAGTGCTAGGCCCCCGTGGACAGGGCCAGAGACCCAGTACTTC
TRBD1,TRBV24-1,TRBJ2-3,few,CATSVLTGGPDTQYF,TGTGCCACCAGTGTCCTGACAGGGGGCCCAGATACGCAGTATTTT
TRBD1,TRBV5-5,TRBJ1-6,few,CASSLASGGYSPLHF,TGTGCCAGCAGCTTGGCTTCAGGGGGATACTCACCCCTCCACTTT
TRBD1,TRBV12-3/TRBV12-4,TRBJ2-1,few,CASSLVQGANEQFF,TGTGCCAGCAGTTTGGTACAGGGGGCCAATGAGCAGTTCTTC
TRBD2,TRBV5-4,TRBJ2-3,-,CASSMRLAGGLTDTQYF,TGTGCCAGCAGCATGCGACTAGCGGGGGGCCTCACAGATACGCAGTATTTT
-,TRBV5-1,TRBJ2-5,many,CASSPDRETQYF,TGCGCCAGCAGCCCGGACCGGGAGACCCAGTACTTC
-,TRBV4-1,TRBJ2-2,few,CASSQLVSRHGTGELFF,TGCGCCAGCAGCCAATTAGTGTCCAGACATGGAACCGGGGAGCTGTTTTTT
-,TRBV4-3,TRBJ1-4,few,CASSSGGGDSEKLFF,TGCGCCAGCAGTTCCGGGGGGGGAGACAGTGAAAAACTGTTTTTT
-,TRBV20-1,TRBJ1-4,-,CSAREGDEKLFF,TGCAGTGCTAGAGAAGGAGATGAAAAACTGTTTTTT
-,TRBV7-2,TRBJ1-2,few,CASSLYVSVYGYTF,TGTGCCAGCAGCTTATATGTTAGTGTGTATGGCTACACCTTC
TRBD1,TRBV7-9,TRBJ1-6,-,CASSTGDGQGYNPLHF,TGTGCCAGCAGCACGGGGGACGGACAGGGGTATAACCCCCTCCACTTT
TRBD2,TRBV4-1,TRBJ2-2,many,CASSQLAGGNTGELFF,TGCGCCAGCAGCCAACTCGCGGGGGGTAACACCGGGGAGCTGTTTTTT
TRBD2,TRBV7-2,TRBJ2-3,-,CASSLAGGFTDTQYF,TGTGCCAGCAGTTTGGCCGGGGGGTTCACAGATACGCAGTATTTT
TRBD2,TRBV5-1,TRBJ2-3,few,CASSFGAGDRDTQYF,TGCGCCAGCAGCTTTGGAGCGGGGGATCGGGATACGCAGTATTTT
-,TRBV7-9,TRBJ2-1,few,CASSFSPRDEQFF,TGTGCCAGCAGCTTTTCCCCTCGTGATGAGCAGTTCTTC
-,TRBV5-1,TRBJ2-5,-,CASSSTGPYQETQYF,TGCGCCAGCAGCTCGACGGGGCCGTACCAAGAGACCCAGTACTTC
TRBD1,TRBV10-2,TRBJ1-2,few,CASSEPGGFGYTF,TGCGCCAGCAGTGAGCCAGGGGGTTTTGGCTACACCTTC
-,TRBV5-6,TRBJ1-4,few,CASSLVMGEKLFF,TGTGCCAGCAGCTTGGTCATGGGAGAAAAACTGTTTTTT
TRBD1,TRBV28,TRBJ2-1,-,CASNVGTGQYNEQFF,TGTGCCAGCAACGTAGGGACAGGGCAATACAATGAGCAGTTCTTC
TRBD2,TRBV5-1,TRBJ2-1,few,CASSLDRVREVYNEQFF,TGCGCCAGCAGCCTTGACCGGGTCCGGGAGGTCTACAATGAGCAGTTCTTC
-,TRBV4-2,TRBJ2-7,-,CASSQDLDFYEQYF,TGTGCCAGCAGCCAAGATTTGGATTTCTACGAGCAGTACTTC
-,TRBV18,TRBJ1-5,-,CASAGDRNQPQHF,TGTGCCAGCGCAGGTGACAGGAATCAGCCCCAGCATTTT
-,TRBV20-1,TRBJ2-1,few,CSARQGLNNEQFF,TGCAGTGCTAGACAGGGCCTAAACAATGAGCAGTTCTTC
TRBD1,TRBV7-6,TRBJ2-3,many,CASSLEGTGFTDTQYF,TGTGCCAGCAGCTTAGAGGGGACAGGGTTCACAGATACGCAGTATTTT
-,TRBV20-1,TRBJ2-7,-,CSARVEGVGYEQYF,TGCAGTGCTAGAGTTGAAGGGGTCGGATACGAGCAGTACTTC
TRBD2,TRBV7-2,TRBJ2-1,-,CASSLWASGGSYNEQFF,TGTGCCAGCAGCTTATGGGCTAGCGGGGGTTCCTACAATGAGCAGTTCTTC
-,TRBV7-9,TRBJ2-3,few,CASSPRRGDFGDTQYF,TGTGCCAGCAGCCCGCGGAGGGGGGATTTCGGAGATACGCAGTATTTT
-,TRBV7-8,TRBJ2-5,-,CASAGGQRETQYF,TGTGCCAGCGCCGGCGGACAGAGAGAGACCCAGTACTTC
-,TRBV5-1,TRBJ2-3,-,CASSLAGSAGSDTQYF,TGCGCCAGCAGCTTGGCCGGGTCGGCTGGATCAGATACGCAGTATTTT